This entry describes one TCR beta chain. The primer mix had 60 Vbeta and 13 Jbeta primers. Assay: immunoSEQ multiplex PCR; the TCRdb copy retains only in-frame clones and omits some. The sample holds about 150,000 clones, about 74% seen once. The entry originates in a study of cytomegalovirus exposure and HLA in healthy donors. The ends were cut back, 5 bases at V and 7 bases at J, with 20 bases in the middle. CDR3 size: 15 residues. Per germline, CDR1 SGHNT and CDR2 YENEEA. This chain connects TRBV11-3 to TRBJ1-1, with D possibly being TRBD1 (6 bases). The sequence was obtained from a woman in her thirties or forties in good health and CMV-seronegative. The sample taken for sequencing was PBMCs. The CDR3 protein is CASSPTRGGQGEAFF. The CDR3 DNA is TGTGCCAGCAGCCCTACCCGCGGGGGGCAAGGTGAAGCTTTCTTT.